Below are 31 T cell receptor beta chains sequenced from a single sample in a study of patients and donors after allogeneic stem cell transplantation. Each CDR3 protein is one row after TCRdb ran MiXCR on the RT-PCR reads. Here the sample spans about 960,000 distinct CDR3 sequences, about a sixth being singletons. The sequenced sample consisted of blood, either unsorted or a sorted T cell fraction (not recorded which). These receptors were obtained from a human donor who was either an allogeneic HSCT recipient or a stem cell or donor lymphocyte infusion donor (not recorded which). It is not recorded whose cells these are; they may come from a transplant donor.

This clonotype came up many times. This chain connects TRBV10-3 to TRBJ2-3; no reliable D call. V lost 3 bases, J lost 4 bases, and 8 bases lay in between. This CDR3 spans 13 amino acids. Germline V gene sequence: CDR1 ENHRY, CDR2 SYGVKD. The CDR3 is CAISDPPADTQYF. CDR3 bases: TGTGCCATCAGTGACCCTCCCGCAGATACGCAGTATTTT.

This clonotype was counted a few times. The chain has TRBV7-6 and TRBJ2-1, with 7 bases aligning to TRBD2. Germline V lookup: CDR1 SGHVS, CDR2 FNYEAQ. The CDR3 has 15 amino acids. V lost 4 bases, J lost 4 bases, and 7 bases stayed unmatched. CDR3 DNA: TGTGCCAGCAGCTCATTTCGGACTAGTTACAATGAGCAGTTCTTC. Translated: CASSSFRTSYNEQFF.

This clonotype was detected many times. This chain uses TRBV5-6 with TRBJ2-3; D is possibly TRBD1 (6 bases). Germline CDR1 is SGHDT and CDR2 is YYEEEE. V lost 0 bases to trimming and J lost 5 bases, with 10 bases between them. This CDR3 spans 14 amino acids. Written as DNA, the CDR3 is TGTGCCAGCAGCTTGGAGGCAGGGGAAGATACGCAGTATTTT. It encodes CASSLEAGEDTQYF.

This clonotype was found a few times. The CDR3 spells CASSLGAGAEDTQYF. The CDR3 DNA is TGTGCCAGCAGCTTGGGAGCGGGAGCGGAAGATACGCAGTATTTT. This chain links TRBV5-4 with TRBJ2-3; TRBD2 matches at 8 bases. The CDR3 has 15 residues. After removal of 0 bases from V and 5 bases from J, the junction contained 5 bases not matched to a gene. Germline loops: CDR1 SGHNT, CDR2 YYREEE (reference sequence).

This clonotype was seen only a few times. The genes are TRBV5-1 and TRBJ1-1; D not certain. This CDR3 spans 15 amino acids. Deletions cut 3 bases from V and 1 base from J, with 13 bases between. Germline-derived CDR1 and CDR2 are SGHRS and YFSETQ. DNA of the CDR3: TGCGCCAGCAGCTCCCCCGGGGTCGAGAACACTGAAGCTTTCTTT. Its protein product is CASSSPGVENTEAFF.

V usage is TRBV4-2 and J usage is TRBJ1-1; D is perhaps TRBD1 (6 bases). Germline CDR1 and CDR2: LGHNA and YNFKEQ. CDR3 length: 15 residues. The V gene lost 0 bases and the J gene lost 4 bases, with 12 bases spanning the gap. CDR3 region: CASSQEAGVSTEAFF. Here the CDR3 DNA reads TGTGCCAGCAGCCAAGAGGCAGGGGTGTCCACTGAAGCTTTCTTT.

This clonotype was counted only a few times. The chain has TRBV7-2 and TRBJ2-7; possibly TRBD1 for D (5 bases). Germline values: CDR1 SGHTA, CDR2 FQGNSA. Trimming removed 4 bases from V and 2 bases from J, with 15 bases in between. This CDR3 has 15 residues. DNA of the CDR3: TGTGCCAGCAGCTCCGGACCGGGCAGGGCCTACGAGCAGTACTTC. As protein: CASSSGPGRAYEQYF.

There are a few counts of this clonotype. The CDR3 nucleotides are TGCGCCAGCAGCCTGGTTGGGGGAAGCTCCTACAATGAGCAGTTCTTC. Translating it yields CASSLVGGSSYNEQFF. This rearrangement joins TRBV5-1 to TRBJ2-1; D could derive from TRBD1 or TRBD2 (5 bases each). Trimming pared 4 bases from V and 0 bases from J, leaving 14 bases between. Germline CDR1 is SGHRS and CDR2 is YFSETQ. CDR3 size: 16 residues.

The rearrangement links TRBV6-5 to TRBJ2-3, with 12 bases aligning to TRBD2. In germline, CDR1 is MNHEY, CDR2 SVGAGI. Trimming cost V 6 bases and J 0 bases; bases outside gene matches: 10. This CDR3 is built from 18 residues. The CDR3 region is CASRYLGLAGPSTDTQYF. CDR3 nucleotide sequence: TGTGCCAGCAGATACCTTGGACTAGCGGGACCAAGCACAGATACGCAGTATTTT.

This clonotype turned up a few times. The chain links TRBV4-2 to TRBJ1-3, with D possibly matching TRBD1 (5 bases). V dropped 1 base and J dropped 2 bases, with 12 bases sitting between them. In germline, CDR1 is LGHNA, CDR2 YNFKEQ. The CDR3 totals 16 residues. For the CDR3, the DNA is TGTGCCAGCAGCCAAGGTTCAGGGAGGGCTGGAAACACCATATATTTT. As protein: CASSQGSGRAGNTIYF.

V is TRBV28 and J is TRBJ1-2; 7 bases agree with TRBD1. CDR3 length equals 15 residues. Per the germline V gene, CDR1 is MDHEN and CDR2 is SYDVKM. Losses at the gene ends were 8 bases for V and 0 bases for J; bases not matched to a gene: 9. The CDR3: CASQTTGASNYGYTF. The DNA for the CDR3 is TGTGCCAGCCAGACAACAGGGGCCTCTAACTATGGCTACACCTTC.

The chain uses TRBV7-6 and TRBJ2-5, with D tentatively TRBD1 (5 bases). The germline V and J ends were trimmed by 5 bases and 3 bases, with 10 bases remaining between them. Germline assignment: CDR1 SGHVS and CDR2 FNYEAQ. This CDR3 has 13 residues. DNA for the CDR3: TGTGCCAGCAGCCGGACAAACAAAGAGACCCAGTACTTC. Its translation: CASSRTNKETQYF.

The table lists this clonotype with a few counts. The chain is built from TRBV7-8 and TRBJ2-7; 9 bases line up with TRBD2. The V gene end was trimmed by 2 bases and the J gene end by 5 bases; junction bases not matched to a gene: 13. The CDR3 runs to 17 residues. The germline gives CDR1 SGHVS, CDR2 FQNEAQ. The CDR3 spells CASSLWTSMSGRHEQYF. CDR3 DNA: TGTGCCAGCAGCTTATGGACTAGCATGAGCGGGAGGCACGAGCAGTACTTC. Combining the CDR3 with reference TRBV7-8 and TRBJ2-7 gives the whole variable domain GAGVSQSPRYKVAKRGQDVALRCDPISGHVSLFWYQQALGQGPEFLTYFQNEAQLDKSGLPSDRFFAERPEGSVSTLKIQRTQQEDSAVYLCASSLWTSMSGRHEQYFGPGTRLTVT.

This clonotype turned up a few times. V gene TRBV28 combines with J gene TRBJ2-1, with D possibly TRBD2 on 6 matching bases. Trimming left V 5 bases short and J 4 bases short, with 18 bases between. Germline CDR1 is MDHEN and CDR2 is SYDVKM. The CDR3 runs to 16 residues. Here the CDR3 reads CASSRMITRGYNEQFF. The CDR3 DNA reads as TGTGCCAGCAGTCGCATGATAACCCGGGGGTACAATGAGCAGTTCTTC.

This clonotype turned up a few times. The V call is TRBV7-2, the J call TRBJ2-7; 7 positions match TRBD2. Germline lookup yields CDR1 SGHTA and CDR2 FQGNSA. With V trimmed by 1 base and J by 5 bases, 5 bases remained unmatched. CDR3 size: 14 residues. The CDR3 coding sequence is TGTGCCAGCAGCTTAGTGGGGAGGGGCGACGAGCAGTACTTC. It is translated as CASSLVGRGDEQYF.

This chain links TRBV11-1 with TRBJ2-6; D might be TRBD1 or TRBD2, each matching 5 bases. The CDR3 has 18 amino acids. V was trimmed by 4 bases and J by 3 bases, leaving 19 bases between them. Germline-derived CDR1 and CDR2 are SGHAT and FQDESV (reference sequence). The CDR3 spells CASSSQVMGTLGANVLTF. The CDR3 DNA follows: TGTGCCAGCAGCTCCCAGGTGATGGGGACGCTTGGGGCCAACGTCCTGACTTTC.

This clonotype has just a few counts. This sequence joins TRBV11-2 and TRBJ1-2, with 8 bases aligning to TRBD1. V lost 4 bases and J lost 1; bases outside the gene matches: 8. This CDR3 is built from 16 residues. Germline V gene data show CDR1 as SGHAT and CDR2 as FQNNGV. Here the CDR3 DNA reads TGTGCCAGCAGCTGGGCAGGGGGCTTGGGTAACTATGGCTACACCTTC. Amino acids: CASSWAGGLGNYGYTF. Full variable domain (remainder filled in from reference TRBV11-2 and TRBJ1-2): EAGVAQSPRYKIIEKRQSVAFWCNPISGHATLYWYQQILGQGPKLLIQFQNNGVVDDSQLPKDRFSAERLKGVDSTLKIQPAKLEDSAVYLCASSWAGGLGNYGYTFGSGTRLTVV.

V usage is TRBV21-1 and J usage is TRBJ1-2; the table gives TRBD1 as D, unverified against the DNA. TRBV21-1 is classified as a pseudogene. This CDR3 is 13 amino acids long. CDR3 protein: CASSTGTFEKCAF. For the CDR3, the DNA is TGTGCCAGCAGCACGGGGACCTTTGAGAAGTGCGCCTTC.

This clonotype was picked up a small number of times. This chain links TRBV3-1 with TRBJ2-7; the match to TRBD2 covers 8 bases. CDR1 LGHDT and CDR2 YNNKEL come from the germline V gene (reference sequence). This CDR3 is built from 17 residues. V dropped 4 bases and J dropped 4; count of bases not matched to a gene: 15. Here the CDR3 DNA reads TGTGCCAGCAGCCGAGGCGAAGGTACTAGCGGAGCATACGAGCAGTACTTC. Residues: CASSRGEGTSGAYEQYF.

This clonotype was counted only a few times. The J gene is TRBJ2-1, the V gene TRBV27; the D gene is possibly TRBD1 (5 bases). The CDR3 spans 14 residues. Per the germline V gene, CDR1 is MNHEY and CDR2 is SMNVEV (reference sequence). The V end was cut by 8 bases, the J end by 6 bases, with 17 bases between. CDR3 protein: CASLQLTGSNEQFF. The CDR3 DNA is TGTGCCAGCCTTCAATTAACAGGTTCCAATGAGCAGTTCTTC.

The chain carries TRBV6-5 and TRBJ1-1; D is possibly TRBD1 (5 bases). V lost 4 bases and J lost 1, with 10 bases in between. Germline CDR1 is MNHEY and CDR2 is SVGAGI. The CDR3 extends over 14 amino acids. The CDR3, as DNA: TGTGCCAGCAGTTTCCCACAGGAGAACACTGAAGCTTTCTTT. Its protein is CASSFPQENTEAFF.

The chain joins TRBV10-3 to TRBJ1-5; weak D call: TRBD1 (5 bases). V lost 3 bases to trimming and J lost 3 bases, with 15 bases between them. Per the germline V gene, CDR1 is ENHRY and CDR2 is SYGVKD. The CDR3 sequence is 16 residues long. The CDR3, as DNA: TGTGCCATCAGTGATAGGGGAAAGGGCTACAATCAGCCCCAGCATTTT. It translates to CAISDRGKGYNQPQHF.

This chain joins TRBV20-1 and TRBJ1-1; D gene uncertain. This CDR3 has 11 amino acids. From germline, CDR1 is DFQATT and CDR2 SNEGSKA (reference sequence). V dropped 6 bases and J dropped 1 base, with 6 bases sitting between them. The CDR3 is CSAPGNTEAFF. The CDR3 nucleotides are TGCAGTGCACCCGGGAACACTGAAGCTTTCTTT.

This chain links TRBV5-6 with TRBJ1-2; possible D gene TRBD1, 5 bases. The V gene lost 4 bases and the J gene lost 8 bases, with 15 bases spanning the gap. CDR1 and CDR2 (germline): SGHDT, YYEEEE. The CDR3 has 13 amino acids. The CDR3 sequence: CASSRQLERGYTF. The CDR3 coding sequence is TGTGCCAGCAGCCGACAGCTAGAGAGGGGCTACACCTTC.

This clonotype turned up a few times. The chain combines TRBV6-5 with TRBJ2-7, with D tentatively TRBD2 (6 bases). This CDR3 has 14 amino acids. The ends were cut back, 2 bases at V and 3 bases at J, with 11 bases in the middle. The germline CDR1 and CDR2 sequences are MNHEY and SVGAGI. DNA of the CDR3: TGTGCCAGCAGTTACCGGGACTCCGGCTACGAGCAGTACTTC. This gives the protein CASSYRDSGYEQYF.

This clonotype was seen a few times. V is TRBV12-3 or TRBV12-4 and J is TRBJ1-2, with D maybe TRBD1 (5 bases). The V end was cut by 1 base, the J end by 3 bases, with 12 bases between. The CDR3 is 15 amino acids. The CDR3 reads CASSLDRPNDYGYTF. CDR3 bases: TGTGCCAGCAGTTTAGACAGGCCGAATGACTATGGCTACACCTTC.

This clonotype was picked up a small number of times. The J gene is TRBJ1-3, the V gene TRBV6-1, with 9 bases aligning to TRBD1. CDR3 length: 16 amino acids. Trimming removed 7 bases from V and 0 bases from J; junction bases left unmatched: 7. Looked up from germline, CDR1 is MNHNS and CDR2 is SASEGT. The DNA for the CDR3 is TGTGCCAGCACTGGGACAGGGCTGAGCTCTGGAAACACCATATATTTT. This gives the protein CASTGTGLSSGNTIYF.

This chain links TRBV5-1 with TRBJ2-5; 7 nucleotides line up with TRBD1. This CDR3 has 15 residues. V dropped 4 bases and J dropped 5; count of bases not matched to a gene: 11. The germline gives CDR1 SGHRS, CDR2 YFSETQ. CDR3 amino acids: CASSDGTVGQETQYF. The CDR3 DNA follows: TGCGCCAGCAGCGACGGGACAGTGGGACAGGAGACCCAGTACTTC.

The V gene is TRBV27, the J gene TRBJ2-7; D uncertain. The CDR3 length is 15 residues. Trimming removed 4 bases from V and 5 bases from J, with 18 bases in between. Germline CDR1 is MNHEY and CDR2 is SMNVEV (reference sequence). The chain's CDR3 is CASSSNWANNNEQYF. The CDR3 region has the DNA TGTGCCAGCAGTTCGAATTGGGCGAATAATAACGAGCAGTACTTC.

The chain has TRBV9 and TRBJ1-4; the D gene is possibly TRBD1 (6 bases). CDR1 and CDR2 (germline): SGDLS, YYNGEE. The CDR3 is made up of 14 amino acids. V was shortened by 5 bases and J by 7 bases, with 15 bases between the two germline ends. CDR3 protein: CASRLGGGREKLFF. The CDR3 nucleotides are TGTGCCAGCAGACTCGGCGGGGGGCGTGAAAAACTGTTTTTT.

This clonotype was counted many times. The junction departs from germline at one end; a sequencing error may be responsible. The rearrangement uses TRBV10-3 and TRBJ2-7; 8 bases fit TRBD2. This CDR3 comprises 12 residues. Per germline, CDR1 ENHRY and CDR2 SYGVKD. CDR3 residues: CAISESERGPSF. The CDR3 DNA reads TGTGCCATCAGTGAGTCGGAGCGGGGGCCTAGCTTC.